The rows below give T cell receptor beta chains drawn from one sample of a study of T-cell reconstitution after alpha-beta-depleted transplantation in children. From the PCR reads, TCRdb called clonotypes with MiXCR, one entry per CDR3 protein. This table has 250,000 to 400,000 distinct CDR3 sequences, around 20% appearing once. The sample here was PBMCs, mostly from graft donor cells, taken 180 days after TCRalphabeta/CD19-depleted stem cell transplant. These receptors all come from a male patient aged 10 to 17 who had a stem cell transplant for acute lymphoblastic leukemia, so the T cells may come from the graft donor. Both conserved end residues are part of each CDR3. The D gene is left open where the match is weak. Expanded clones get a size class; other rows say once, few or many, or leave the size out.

TGTGCCAGCAGCCGACAGGGCTATCACAATCAGCCCCAGCATTTT	CASSRQGYHNQPQHF	TRBV2	TRBD1	-	TRBJ1-5
TGTGCCAGCAGCGTAGAGACAGGGGGCGCAAAGACCCAGTACTTC	CASSVETGGAKTQYF	TRBV9	TRBD1	-	TRBJ2-5
TGTGCCAGCAGCTTAGGACACTTACTGACGGAACTGTTTTTT	CASSLGHLLTELFF	TRBV11-2	-	few	TRBJ2-2
TGTGCCAGCAGCTTAGCCTCAGGGGCGGGCGAGCAGTACTTC	CASSLASGAGEQYF	TRBV7-7	-	-	TRBJ2-7
TGTGCCAGCAGTTTAGAGGTTGACGCCTACGAGCAGTACTTC	CASSLEVDAYEQYF	TRBV27	-	many	TRBJ2-7
TGCAGTGCTAGAGGGTACAGGATACCCTCTGGGGCCAACGTCCTGACTTTC	CSARGYRIPSGANVLTF	TRBV20-1	-	-	TRBJ2-6
TGTGCCAGCAGCTTGCGGACAGCCTACAATGAGCAGTTCTTC	CASSLRTAYNEQFF	TRBV5-4	-	-	TRBJ2-1
TGTGCCAGCAGCGAATCAGGGGCGTTATCCAAAAACATTCAGTACTTC	CASSESGALSKNIQYF	TRBV6-1	-	-	TRBJ2-4
TGTGCTAGTGGTCCCGGCTGGACTAGTCTGGTTGAGCAGTTCTTC	CASGPGWTSLVEQFF	TRBV12-5	TRBD2	few	TRBJ2-1
TGCGCCAGCAGCTTGTGGCCCCCTAAGGGAGCTGCGGAAGCTTTCTTT	CASSLWPPKGAAEAFF	TRBV5-1	-	few	TRBJ1-1
TGTGCCAGCAGCCGGCGGGGGAGCACCGAGGAGCTGTTTTTT	CASSRRGSTEELFF	TRBV4-2	TRBD2	once	TRBJ2-2
TGCGCCAGCAGTGATCATGAGTGGGGGGGGTTAAATTCACCCCTCCACTTT	CASSDHEWGGLNSPLHF	TRBV10-2	-	-	TRBJ1-6
TGTGCCAGCAGCAGGAGTCTAGCAGAGACCCAGTACTTC	CASSRSLAETQYF	TRBV7-9	-	few	TRBJ2-5
TGCGCCAGCAGCCAACGAGGACAGGAAGGAAACACCATATATTTT	CASSQRGQEGNTIYF	TRBV5-1	TRBD1	-	TRBJ1-3
TGCAGTGCCACGCCGACTAGACGCACAGATACGCAGTATTTT	CSATPTRRTDTQYF	TRBV20-1	-	-	TRBJ2-3
TGCGCCAGCAGCTTGGAGTTGGGGAACGGCAATCAGCCCCAGCATTTT	CASSLELGNGNQPQHF	TRBV5-1	-	few	TRBJ1-5
TGCGCCAGCAGCGACGACCGGTGGGAGCAGTACTTC	CASSDDRWEQYF	TRBV10-1	-	-	TRBJ2-7
TGTGCCACCAGCAGTGGACTAGCGAGAGAGACCCAGTACTTC	CATSSGLARETQYF	TRBV15	TRBD2	few	TRBJ2-5
TGTGCCAGCAGCCAAGGGACTATACTGTTTTTT	CASSQGTILFF	TRBV3-1	-	-	TRBJ1-4
TGTGCCAGCAGGGGAGTTTTGGGAGAGGGGCCCACCGAGCAGTACTTC	CASRGVLGEGPTEQYF	TRBV25-1	-	few	TRBJ2-7
TGTGCCAGCAGCGTAGCCGGACAGGGCCCCCGCTCCTACGAGCAGTACTTC	CASSVAGQGPRSYEQYF	TRBV9	TRBD1	-	TRBJ2-7
TGTGCCAGCAGGGGCCTGGGGACAGCCAAAAACATTCAGTACTTC	CASRGLGTAKNIQYF	TRBV6-1	-	-	TRBJ2-4
TGCAGTGCTAGAGGGTGGCACCCGGGACAGGGTTTAGGGCAGTTCTTC	CSARGWHPGQGLGQFF	TRBV20-1	TRBD1	-	TRBJ2-1
TGCGCCAGCAGCTTGGAGGCGGGGGAGCTTAATTCACCCCTCCACTTT	CASSLEAGELNSPLHF	TRBV5-1	-	-	TRBJ1-6
TGTGCCAGCAGCCCGATGGTGGCCACCTACGAGCAGTACTTC	CASSPMVATYEQYF	TRBV11-2	-	-	TRBJ2-7
TGTGCCAGCAGCGTAAGCGATAGTAACTATGGCTACACCTTC	CASSVSDSNYGYTF	TRBV9	-	-	TRBJ1-2
TGTGCCAGCAGCCCGGTGAGGACAGGGTATGAAAAACTGTTTTTT	CASSPVRTGYEKLFF	TRBV5-5	TRBD1	few	TRBJ1-4
TGTGCCAGCAGTGAAGGGATAGCGGGAGGGCTCCAAGAGACCCAGTACTTC	CASSEGIAGGLQETQYF	TRBV6-1	TRBD2	-	TRBJ2-5
TGTGCCAGCAGAGGTGCTAGCGGCTCCTACAATGAGCAGTTCTTC	CASRGASGSYNEQFF	TRBV12-3/TRBV12-4	TRBD2	many	TRBJ2-1
TGTGCCAGCAGCTCACCACCCCTGGACAGGGGCTACGAGCAGTACTTC	CASSSPPLDRGYEQYF	TRBV7-9	TRBD1	-	TRBJ2-7
TGTGCCAGCAGCTTGGGAGCCGGGACAGGGGAGTCCTACGAGCAGTACTTC	CASSLGAGTGESYEQYF	TRBV5-6	TRBD1	-	TRBJ2-7
TGTGCCAGCAGCTTCTCGCAGGGGAGGCGGGCCAAAAACATTCAGTACTTC	CASSFSQGRRAKNIQYF	TRBV7-8	-	-	TRBJ2-4
TGTGCCAGCACCGTAATAGCGGGAGCCGGGGAGCTGTTTTTT	CASTVIAGAGELFF	TRBV12-3/TRBV12-4	TRBD2	few	TRBJ2-2
TGCAGCGTTGTAAGCGGGAGCCCCTACGCAGATACGCAGTATTTT	CSVVSGSPYADTQYF	TRBV29-1	TRBD2	-	TRBJ2-3
TGCGCCAGCAGCTTTTATCCTGGTGGAGGCGAGCAGTACTTC	CASSFYPGGGEQYF	TRBV5-1	-	many	TRBJ2-7
TGTGCCAGCAGCTTAACCGGGACTGTTTATAACAATGAGCAGTTCTTC	CASSLTGTVYNNEQFF	TRBV7-3	-	few	TRBJ2-1
TGTGCCACCAGTGATTCGACAGGTCGGAGCACTGAAGCTTTCTTT	CATSDSTGRSTEAFF	TRBV24-1	-	few	TRBJ1-1
TGTGCCAGCACCTTAGCGGTAAGGAGCTCCTACAATGAGCAGTTCTTC	CASTLAVRSSYNEQFF	TRBV5-4	-	-	TRBJ2-1
TGTGCCATCAGCCTGGACCCTAGAATCTACGAGCAGTACTTC	CAISLDPRIYEQYF	TRBV10-3	-	-	TRBJ2-7
TGCGCCAGCAGTGATGTACTAGCGGAATACAATGAGCAGTTCTTC	CASSDVLAEYNEQFF	TRBV10-2	TRBD2	-	TRBJ2-1
TGCGCCAGCAGCCCTATAGTTGCCGGTCCCACCGGGGAGCTGTTTTTT	CASSPIVAGPTGELFF	TRBV5-1	-	-	TRBJ2-2
TGCAGTGCTTTTCAGGCGGCAACGCGGTTTTCACCCCTCCACTTT	CSAFQAATRFSPLHF	TRBV20-1	-	once	TRBJ1-6
TGTGCCAGCAGCTTAGCCTCCCGGGGACTAGCGGGGACCTACGAGCAGTACTTC	CASSLASRGLAGTYEQYF	TRBV7-2	TRBD2	many	TRBJ2-7
TGTGCCAGCAGCTCGACGCTCACCAATGGCTACACCTTC	CASSSTLTNGYTF	TRBV6-6	-	-	TRBJ1-2
TGCGCCAGCAGCTTGGCCGGAGGATCTAGCTTTGGGTACGAGCAGTACTTC	CASSLAGGSSFGYEQYF	TRBV5-1	-	-	TRBJ2-7
TGCGCCAGCAGCTTGACCGGTCCATTACTAGCCAAAAACATTCAGTACTTC	CASSLTGPLLAKNIQYF	TRBV4-1	-	-	TRBJ2-4
TGTGCCAGCAGCTTATACAGGGGTACAGATACGCAGTATTTT	CASSLYRGTDTQYF	TRBV11-2	TRBD1	-	TRBJ2-3
TGCGCCAGCAGCTCCCTGGTCGGGGGGCCCGCTTACGAGCAGTACTTC	CASSSLVGGPAYEQYF	TRBV5-1	-	-	TRBJ2-7
TGTGCCAGCAGCTATTATAGCGGGAGGGCCGGTGAGCAGTTCTTC	CASSYYSGRAGEQFF	TRBV7-3	TRBD2	few	TRBJ2-1
TGTGCCAGCTCACTTGGGGCGACTAATTCACCCCTCCACTTT	CASSLGATNSPLHF	TRBV18	-	few	TRBJ1-6
TGCGCCAGCAGCTTAGCGTCGGGGGAGACCCAGTACTTC	CASSLASGETQYF	TRBV5-1	-	many	TRBJ2-5
TGCGCCAGCAGCTTGGAAAGACTAGCGGAAAGAGGTGAGCAGTTCTTC	CASSLERLAERGEQFF	TRBV5-1	TRBD2	-	TRBJ2-1